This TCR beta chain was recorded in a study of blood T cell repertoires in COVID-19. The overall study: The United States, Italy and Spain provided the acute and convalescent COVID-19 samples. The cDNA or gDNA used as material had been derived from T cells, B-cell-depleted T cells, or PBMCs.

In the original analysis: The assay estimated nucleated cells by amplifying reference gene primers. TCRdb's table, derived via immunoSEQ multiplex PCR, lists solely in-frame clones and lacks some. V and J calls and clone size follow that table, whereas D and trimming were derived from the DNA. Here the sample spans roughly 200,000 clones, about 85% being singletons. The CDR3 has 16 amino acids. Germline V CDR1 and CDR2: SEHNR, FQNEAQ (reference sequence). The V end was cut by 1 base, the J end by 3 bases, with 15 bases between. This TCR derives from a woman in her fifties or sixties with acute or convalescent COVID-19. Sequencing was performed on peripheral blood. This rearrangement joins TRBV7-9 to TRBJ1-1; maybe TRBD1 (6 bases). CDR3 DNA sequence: TGTGCCAGCAGCTTAGTGGTAGGGGGGGCGGACACTGAAGCTTTCTTT. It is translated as CASSLVVGGADTEAFF.